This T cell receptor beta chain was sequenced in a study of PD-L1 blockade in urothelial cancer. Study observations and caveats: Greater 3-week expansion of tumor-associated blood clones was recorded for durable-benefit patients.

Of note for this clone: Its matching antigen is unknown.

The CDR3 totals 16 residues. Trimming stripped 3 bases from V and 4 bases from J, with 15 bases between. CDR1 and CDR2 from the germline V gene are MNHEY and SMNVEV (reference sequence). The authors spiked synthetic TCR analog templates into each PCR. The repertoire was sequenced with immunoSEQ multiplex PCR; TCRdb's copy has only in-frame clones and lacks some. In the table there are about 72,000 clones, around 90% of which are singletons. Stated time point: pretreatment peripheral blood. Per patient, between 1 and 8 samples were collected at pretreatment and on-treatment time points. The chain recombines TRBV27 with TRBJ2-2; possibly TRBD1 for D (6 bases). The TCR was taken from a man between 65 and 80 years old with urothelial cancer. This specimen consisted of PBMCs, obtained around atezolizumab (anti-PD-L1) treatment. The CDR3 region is CASSFGGAGVTGELFF. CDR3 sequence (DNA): TGTGCCAGCAGTTTCGGTGGTGCAGGGGTCACCGGGGAGCTGTTTTTT.